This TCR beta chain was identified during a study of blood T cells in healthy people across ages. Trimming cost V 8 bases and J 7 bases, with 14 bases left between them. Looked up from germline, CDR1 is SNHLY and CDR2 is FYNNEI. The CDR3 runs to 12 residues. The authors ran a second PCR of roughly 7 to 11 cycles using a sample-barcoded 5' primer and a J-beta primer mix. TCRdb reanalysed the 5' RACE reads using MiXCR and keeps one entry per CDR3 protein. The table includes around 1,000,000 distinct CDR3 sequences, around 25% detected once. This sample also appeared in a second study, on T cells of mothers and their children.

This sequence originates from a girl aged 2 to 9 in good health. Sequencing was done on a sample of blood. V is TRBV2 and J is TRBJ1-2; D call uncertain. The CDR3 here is CASVVWVSGYTF. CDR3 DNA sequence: TGTGCCAGCGTGGTTTGGGTAAGTGGCTACACCTTC.